This entry features one T cell receptor (beta chain) sequence. The CDR3 loop spans 15 amino acids. The J segment lost 2 bases and the V segment lost 2 bases, leaving 7 bases of the junction unmatched. From germline, CDR1 is SGHRS and CDR2 YFSETQ. The data belong to a study of blood T cell repertoires in COVID-19. Across the study: Samples came from the United States, Italy and Spain, spanning acute and convalescent COVID-19.

Here immunoSEQ multiplex PCR was the method, and the copy in TCRdb shows in-frame clones only, minus some. This sample has 350,000 to 450,000 clones, with approximately 92% found just once. The chain combines TRBV5-1 with TRBJ2-7; 7 bases match TRBD1. Specimen: PBMCs or T cells enriched from blood (not recorded which). The sequence derives from a man between 25 and 39 years old who had recovered from COVID-19. The CDR3 sequence: CASSFSRGQAYEQYF. The CDR3 nucleotides read TGCGCCAGCAGCTTTTCCCGCGGACAGGCCTACGAGCAGTACTTC.